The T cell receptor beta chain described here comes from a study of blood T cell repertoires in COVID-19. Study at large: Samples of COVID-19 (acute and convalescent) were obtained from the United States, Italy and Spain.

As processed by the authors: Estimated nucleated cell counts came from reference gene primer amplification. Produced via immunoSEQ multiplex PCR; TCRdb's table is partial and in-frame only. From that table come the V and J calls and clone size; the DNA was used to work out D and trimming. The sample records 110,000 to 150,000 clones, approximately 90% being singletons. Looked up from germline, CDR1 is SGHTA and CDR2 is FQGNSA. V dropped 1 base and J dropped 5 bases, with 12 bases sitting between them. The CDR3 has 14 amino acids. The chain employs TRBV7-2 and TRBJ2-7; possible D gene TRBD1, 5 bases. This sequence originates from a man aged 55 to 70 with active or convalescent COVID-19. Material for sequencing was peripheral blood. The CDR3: CASSLGLGADEQYF. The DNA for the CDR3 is TGTGCCAGCAGCTTAGGGCTTGGGGCAGACGAGCAGTACTTC. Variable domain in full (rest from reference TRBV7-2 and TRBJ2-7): GAGVSQSPSNKVTEKGKDVELRCDPISGHTALYWYRQSLGQGLEFLIYFQGNSAPDKSGLPSDRFSAERTGGSVSTLTIQRTQQEDSAVYLCASSLGLGADEQYFGPGTRLTVT.